The following is a T cell receptor (beta chain) sequence with its context. The data derive from a study of identical twins. Germline-derived CDR1 and CDR2 are ENHRY and SYGVKD. CDR3 length: 13 amino acids. V was trimmed by 3 bases and J by 8 bases, leaving 13 bases between them. TCRdb re-called the 5' RACE reads through MiXCR, storing one row per CDR3 protein. Of about 900,000 distinct CDR3 sequences in the sample, 12% were seen once. Separately, the same data were catalogued under a study of yellow fever vaccine responses in identical twins.

Material for sequencing was PBMCs. The TCR sequence derives from a woman between 18 and 29 years old in good health. The chain is built from TRBV10-3 and TRBJ1-1; weak D call: TRBD1 (6 bases). In DNA form, the CDR3 reads TGTGCCATCAGTGAAAACAGGGAGGGAGAAGCTTTCTTT. Translated, it gives CAISENREGEAFF.